This is a list of T cell receptor beta chains from one sample in a study of OX40 agonist ivuxolimab in advanced cancers. The method was immunoSEQ multiplex PCR; TCRdb's version includes in-frame clones alone and lacks a portion of them. Seen here are about 96,000 clones, about 90% observed once, and the top ten hold 1.5% to 2%. The specimen comprised CD4+ or CD8+ T cells sorted from blood, sampled in a trial of the OX40 agonist ivuxolimab. The receptors shown here come from an adult with an advanced solid tumor such as melanoma, head and neck, liver or kidney cancer. The CDR3 runs from the conserved cysteine through the conserved F or W. The D gene is left open where the match is weak. Rows give clone size only sometimes, using once, few, many, or a class for an expanded clone.

abundance,j_gene,v_gene,d_gene,CDR3nt,CDR3aa
NA,TRBJ1-1,TRBV28,NA,TGTGCCAGCAGCCCACGAAGGGGGACAAAGAACACTGAAGCTTTCTTT,CASSPRRGTKNTEAFF
NA,TRBJ2-7,TRBV28,NA,TGTGCCAGCAGTTTATACGGACTGAAAATCTACGAGCAGTACTTC,CASSLYGLKIYEQYF
NA,TRBJ2-5,TRBV7-2,NA,TGTGCCAGCAGCTTAGGACGAGGGACGAAGACCCAGTACTTC,CASSLGRGTKTQYF
NA,TRBJ2-1,TRBV11-2,NA,TGTGCCAGCAGCTTAAGTTCGGGGCCCAATGAGCAGTTCTTC,CASSLSSGPNEQFF
NA,TRBJ2-1,TRBV11-3,NA,TGTGCCAGCAGCTTAGATCGCTCGGGGGTACCTCGGCAGTTCTTC,CASSLDRSGVPRQFF
few,TRBJ2-7,TRBV5-1,NA,TGCGCCAGCAGCGCCGGGTCCGGCTCCTACGAGCAGTACTTC,CASSAGSGSYEQYF
NA,TRBJ2-5,TRBV19,TRBD2,TGTGCCAGTAGTATAGATGGGACTAGCGGACAAGAGACCCAGTACTTC,CASSIDGTSGQETQYF
NA,TRBJ1-1,TRBV4-2,TRBD1,TGTGCCAGCAGCGCCCAAGACAGGGGCAACACTGAAGCTTTCTTT,CASSAQDRGNTEAFF
NA,TRBJ1-1,TRBV29-1,NA,TGCAGCGTTGAAGGGCATCTAGGGGGGGAGAGAGCTTTCTTT,CSVEGHLGGERAFF
NA,TRBJ1-5,TRBV2,TRBD1,TGTGCCAGCAGTGCCGGGACAGTTTCTGGTACGGGCAATCAGCCCCAGCATTTT,CASSAGTVSGTGNQPQHF
NA,TRBJ2-1,TRBV7-9,TRBD2,TGTGCCAGCAGCTCCAGGTCGGTACTAGCGGGAGGTGAGCAGTTCTTC,CASSSRSVLAGGEQFF
NA,TRBJ2-7,TRBV29-1,NA,TGCAGCGTTTCGGAGGGGCCAAACGAGCAGTACTTC,CSVSEGPNEQYF
NA,TRBJ1-1,TRBV7-9,TRBD1,TGTGCCAGCAGCCTAGGGGGCGCGGACACTGAAGCTTTCTTT,CASSLGGADTEAFF
NA,TRBJ1-4,TRBV27,NA,TGTGCCAGCAGTTTAAGGGGGAGTGAAAAACTGTTTTTT,CASSLRGSEKLFF
NA,TRBJ2-3,TRBV7-2,NA,TGTGCCAGCGGTCAGAGCACAGATACGCAGTATTTT,CASGQSTDTQYF
NA,TRBJ2-2,TRBV18,TRBD1,TGTGCCAGCTCACCCCAAAAGACCGGGACAGGGCTGCTTGGGAACACCGGGGAGCTGTTTTTT,CASSPQKTGTGLLGNTGELFF
NA,TRBJ1-5,TRBV6-6,NA,TGTGCCAGCAGTTTTCTACAGGGTAGCAATCAGCCCCAGCATTTT,CASSFLQGSNQPQHF